The clone carrying this TCR beta chain has ten or more counts. Its antigen remains unidentified. These data are taken from a study of cytomegalovirus exposure and HLA in healthy donors. General study points: Donor immune exposure was known only as CMV serostatus. Confirmation in vitro established that three CMV-associated chains were specific for CMV antigens. It is likely that the observed cluster of highly shared sequence variants was a sequencing artifact.

Both 60 Vbeta primers and 13 Jbeta primers went into the PCR. Libraries were prepared by immunoSEQ multiplex PCR; TCRdb keeps only in-frame clonotypes and omits some of them. The sample holds roughly 180,000 clones; 8.5% to 10% are singletons and the top ten take 1% to 1.5%. These donors, healthy bone marrow donors, were studied. V lost 4 bases and J lost 6; bases outside the gene matches: 7. The germline CDR1 and CDR2 sequences are SGHTS and YDEGEE. CDR3 length equals 14 residues. The genes are TRBV5-8 and TRBJ1-5; TRBD1 matches 7 bases. Specimen: PBMCs. The TCR originated in a woman aged 30 to 39 in good health and CMV-seropositive. CDR3 sequence reads: CASSLGQSFQPQHF. The DNA of the CDR3 is TGTGCCAGCAGCCTGGGACAGAGCTTTCAGCCCCAGCATTTT.